This TCR beta chain derives from a study of blood T cell repertoires in COVID-19. CDR3 size: 13 residues. CDR1 SGHTS and CDR2 YDEGEE come from the germline V gene. The V end was cut by 0 bases, the J end by 3 bases, with 6 bases between. Only in-frame clones appear in the TCRdb table, and some are missing; sequencing was by immunoSEQ multiplex PCR. The table has roughly 140,000 clones, about 85% seen once. The TCR comes from a woman in her fifties or sixties with active or convalescent COVID-19. The chain recombines TRBV5-8 with TRBJ1-2, with TRBD1 as a possible D gene (6 bases). Sequencing was carried out using peripheral blood. The DNA of the CDR3 is TGTGCCAGCAGCTTGGCAGGGGACTATGGCTACACCTTC. Translated, it gives CASSLAGDYGYTF.